The clone carrying this TCR beta chain was picked up many times. The source of the sample is a study of read filtering for tumor transcriptome and immune sequencing. Germline V gives CDR1 SQVTM, CDR2 ANQGSEA. This CDR3 is 15 amino acids long. Deletions cut 7 bases from V and 1 base from J, with 18 bases between. Molecular barcoded adaptors covering alpha/delta and beta/gamma chains were used on about 0.4 ug RNA. TCRdb recomputed calls from the reads with MiXCR, one row per CDR3 protein. The sample has 100,000 to 150,000 distinct CDR3 sequences; about 13% are singletons. This chain uses TRBV29-1 with TRBJ2-3; TRBD2 might be the D (6 bases). The sequence was collected from a donor at least 40 years old with multiple myeloma. Sequenced sample: a population of CD138-negative cells sorted from bone marrow. CDR3 nucleotide sequence: TGCAGCGGTGCGACCGGGACTCGACGCACAGATACGCAGTATTTT. Encoded protein: CSGATGTRRTDTQYF.